This TCR beta chain originates from a study of preoperative IRX-2 immunotherapy in early breast cancer. The CDR3 is made up of 15 amino acids. Germline loops: CDR1 MNHGY, CDR2 SAAAGT. V lost 10 bases and J 6 bases, leaving 22 bases between the germline ends. The treatment is: preoperative locoregional IRX-2 cytokine immunotherapy. Assay: immunoSEQ multiplex PCR; the TCRdb copy retains only in-frame clones and omits some. Among some 5,100 clones, about 61% were seen once, and the ten largest hold approximately 9.9%. This clonotype was sampled from a human donor with breast cancer. This sample comprised tumor tissue, obtained before IRX-2 immunotherapy. The chain recombines TRBV6-8 with TRBJ2-1, with a possible D match to TRBD1 (6 bases). In DNA, the CDR3 is TGTGCCACCTCACGACATATACAGGGTGGCAATGAGCAGTTCTTC. Translating gives CATSRHIQGGNEQFF.